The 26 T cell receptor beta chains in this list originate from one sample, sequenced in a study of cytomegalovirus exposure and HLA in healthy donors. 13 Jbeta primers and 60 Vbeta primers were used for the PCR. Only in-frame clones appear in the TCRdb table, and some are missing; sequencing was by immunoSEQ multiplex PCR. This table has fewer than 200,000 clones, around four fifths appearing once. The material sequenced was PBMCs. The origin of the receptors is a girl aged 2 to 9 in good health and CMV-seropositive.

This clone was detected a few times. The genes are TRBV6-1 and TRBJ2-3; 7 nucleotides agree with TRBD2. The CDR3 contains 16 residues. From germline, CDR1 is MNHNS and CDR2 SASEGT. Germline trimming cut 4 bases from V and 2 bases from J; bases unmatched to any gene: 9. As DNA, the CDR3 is TGTGCCAGCAGTGCCGTCCGGCGGGAGACCACAGATACGCAGTATTTT. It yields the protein CASSAVRRETTDTQYF.

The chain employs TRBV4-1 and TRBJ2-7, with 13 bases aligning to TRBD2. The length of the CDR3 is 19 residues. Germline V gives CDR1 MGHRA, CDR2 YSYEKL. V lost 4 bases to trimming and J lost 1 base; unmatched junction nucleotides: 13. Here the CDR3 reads CASSLEVTSGRAISYEQYF. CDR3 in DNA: TGCGCCAGCAGCCTAGAGGTAACTAGCGGGAGGGCCATATCCTACGAGCAGTACTTC.

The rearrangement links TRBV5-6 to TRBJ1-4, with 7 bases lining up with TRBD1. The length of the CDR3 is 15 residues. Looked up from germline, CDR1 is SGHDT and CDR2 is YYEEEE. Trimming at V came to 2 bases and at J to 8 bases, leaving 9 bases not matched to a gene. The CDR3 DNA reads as TGTGCCAGCAGCTTACAGGGGCGCGGGCGGGAAAAACTGTTTTTT. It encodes CASSLQGRGREKLFF.

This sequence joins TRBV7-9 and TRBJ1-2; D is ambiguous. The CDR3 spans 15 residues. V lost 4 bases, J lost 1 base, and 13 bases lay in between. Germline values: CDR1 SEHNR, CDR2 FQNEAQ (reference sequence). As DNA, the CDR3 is TGTGCCAGCAGCTATAGCTCTATCAATAACTATGGCTACACCTTC. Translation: CASSYSSINNYGYTF. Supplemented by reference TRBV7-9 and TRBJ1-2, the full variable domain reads DTGVSQNPRHKITKRGQNVTFRCDPISEHNRLYWYRQTLGQGPEFLTYFQNEAQLEKSRLLSDRFSAERPKGSFSTLEIQRTEQGDSAMYLCASSYSSINNYGYTFGSGTRLTVV.

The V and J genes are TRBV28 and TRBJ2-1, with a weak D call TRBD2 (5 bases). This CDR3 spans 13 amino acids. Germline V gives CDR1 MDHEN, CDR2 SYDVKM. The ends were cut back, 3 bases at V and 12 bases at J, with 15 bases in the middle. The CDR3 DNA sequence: TGTGCCAGCAGTTTTCGGGCCTCCCGGGGGCAGTTCTTC. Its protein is CASSFRASRGQFF.

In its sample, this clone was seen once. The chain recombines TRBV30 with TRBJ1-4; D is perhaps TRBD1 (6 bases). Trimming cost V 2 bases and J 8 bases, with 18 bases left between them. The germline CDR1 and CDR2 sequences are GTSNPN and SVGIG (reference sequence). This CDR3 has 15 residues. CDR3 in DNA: TGTGCCTGGAGTACAAGGACAGCCCTCCGAGAAAAACTGTTTTTT. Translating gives CAWSTRTALREKLFF.

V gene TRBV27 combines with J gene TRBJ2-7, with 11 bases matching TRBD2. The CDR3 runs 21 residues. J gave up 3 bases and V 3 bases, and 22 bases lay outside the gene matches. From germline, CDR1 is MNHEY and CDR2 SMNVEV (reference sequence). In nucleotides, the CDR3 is TGTGCCAGCAGTTTTCGTCTAAGGGGACTAGCGGACCTACCTACTGTCTACGAGCAGTACTTC. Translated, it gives CASSFRLRGLADLPTVYEQYF.

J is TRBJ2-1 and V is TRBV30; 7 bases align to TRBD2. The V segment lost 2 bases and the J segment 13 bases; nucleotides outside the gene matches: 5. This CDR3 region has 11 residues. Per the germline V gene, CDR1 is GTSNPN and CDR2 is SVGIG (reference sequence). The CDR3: CAWSMKGLQFF. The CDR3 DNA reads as TGTGCCTGGAGTATGAAGGGACTACAGTTCTTC.

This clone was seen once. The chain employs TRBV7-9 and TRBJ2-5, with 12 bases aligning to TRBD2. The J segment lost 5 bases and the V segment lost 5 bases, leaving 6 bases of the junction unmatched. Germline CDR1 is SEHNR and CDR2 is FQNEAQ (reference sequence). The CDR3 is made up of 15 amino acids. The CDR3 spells CASSPLAGGGETQYF. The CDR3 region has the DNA TGTGCCAGCAGCCCTCTAGCGGGAGGGGGGGAGACCCAGTACTTC.

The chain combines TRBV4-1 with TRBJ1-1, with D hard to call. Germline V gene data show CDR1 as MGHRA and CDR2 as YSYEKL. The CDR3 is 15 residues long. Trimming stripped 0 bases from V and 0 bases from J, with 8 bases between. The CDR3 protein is CASSQELRVNTEAFF. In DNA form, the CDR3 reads TGCGCCAGCAGCCAAGAATTGAGGGTGAACACTGAAGCTTTCTTT.

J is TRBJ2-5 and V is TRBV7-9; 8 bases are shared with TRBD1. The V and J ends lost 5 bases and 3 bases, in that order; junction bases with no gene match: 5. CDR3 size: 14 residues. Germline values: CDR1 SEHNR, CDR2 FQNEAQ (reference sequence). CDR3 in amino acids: CASSPQDREETQYF. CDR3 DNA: TGTGCCAGCAGCCCCCAGGACAGGGAAGAGACCCAGTACTTC.

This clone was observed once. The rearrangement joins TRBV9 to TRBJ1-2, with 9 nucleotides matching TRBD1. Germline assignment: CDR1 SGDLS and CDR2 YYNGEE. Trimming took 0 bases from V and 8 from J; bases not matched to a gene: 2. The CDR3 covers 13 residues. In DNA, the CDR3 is TGTGCCAGCAGCGTAGGGACAGGGGACGGCTACACCTTC. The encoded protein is CASSVGTGDGYTF.

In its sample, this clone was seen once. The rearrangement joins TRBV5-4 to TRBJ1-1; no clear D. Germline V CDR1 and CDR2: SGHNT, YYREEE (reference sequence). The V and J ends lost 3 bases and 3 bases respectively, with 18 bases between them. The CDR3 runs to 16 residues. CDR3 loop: CASSSGSRDIYTEAFF. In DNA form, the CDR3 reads TGTGCCAGCAGCTCCGGGTCCCGGGATATTTACACTGAAGCTTTCTTT.

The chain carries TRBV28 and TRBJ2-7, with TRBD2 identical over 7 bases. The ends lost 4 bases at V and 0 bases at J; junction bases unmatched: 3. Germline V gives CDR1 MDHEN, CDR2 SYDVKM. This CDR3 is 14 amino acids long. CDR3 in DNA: TGTGCCAGCAGTTACCGCGGGAGCTCCTACGAGCAGTACTTC. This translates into CASSYRGSSYEQYF. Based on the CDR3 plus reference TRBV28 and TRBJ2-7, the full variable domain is DVKVTQSSRYLVKRTGEKVFLECVQDMDHENMFWYRQDPGLGLRLIYFSYDVKMKEKGDIPEGYSVSREKKERFSLILESASTNQTSMYLCASSYRGSSYEQYFGPGTRLTVT.

The CDR3 sequence is CASSEVGGPGDTQYF. CDR3 nucleotides: TGCGCCAGCAGTGAGGTGGGAGGGCCTGGAGATACGCAGTATTTT. The chain couples TRBV10-2 to TRBJ2-3; TRBD2 matches 7 bases. The CDR3 covers 15 residues. Germline loops: CDR1 WSHSY, CDR2 SAAADI. J gave up 5 bases and V 2 bases, and 7 bases lay outside the gene matches.

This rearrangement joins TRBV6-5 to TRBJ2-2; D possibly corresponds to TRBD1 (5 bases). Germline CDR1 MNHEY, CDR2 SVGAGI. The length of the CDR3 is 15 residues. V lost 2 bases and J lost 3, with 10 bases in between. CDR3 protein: CASSYRQGDTGELFF. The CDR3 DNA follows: TGTGCCAGCAGTTACCGTCAGGGCGACACCGGGGAGCTGTTTTTT.

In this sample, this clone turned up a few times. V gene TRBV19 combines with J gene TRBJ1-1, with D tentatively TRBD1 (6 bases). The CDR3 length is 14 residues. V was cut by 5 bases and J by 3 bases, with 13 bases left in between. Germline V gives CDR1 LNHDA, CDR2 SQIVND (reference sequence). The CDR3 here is CASSSTGKDTEAFF. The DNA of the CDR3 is TGTGCCAGTAGTTCTACAGGGAAGGACACTGAAGCTTTCTTT.

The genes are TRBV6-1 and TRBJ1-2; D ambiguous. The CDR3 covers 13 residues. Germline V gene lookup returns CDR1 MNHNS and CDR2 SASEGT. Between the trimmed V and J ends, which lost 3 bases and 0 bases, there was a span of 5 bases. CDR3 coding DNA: TGTGCCAGCAGTGACCGAGCTAACTATGGCTACACCTTC. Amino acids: CASSDRANYGYTF.

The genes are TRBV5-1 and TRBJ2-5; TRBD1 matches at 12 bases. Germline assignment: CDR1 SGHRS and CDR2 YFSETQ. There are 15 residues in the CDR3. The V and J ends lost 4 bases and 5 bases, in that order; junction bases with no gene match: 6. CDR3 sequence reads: CASSGGTGGAETQYF. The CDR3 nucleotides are TGCGCCAGCAGCGGCGGGACAGGGGGCGCGGAGACCCAGTACTTC.

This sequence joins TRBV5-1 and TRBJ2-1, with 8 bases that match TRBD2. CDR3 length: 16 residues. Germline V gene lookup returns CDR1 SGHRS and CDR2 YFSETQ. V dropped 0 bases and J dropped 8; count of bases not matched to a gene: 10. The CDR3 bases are TGCGCCAGCAGCTTGGCCGGGGGGGCCCGGGGGGATGAGCAGTTCTTC. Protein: CASSLAGGARGDEQFF.

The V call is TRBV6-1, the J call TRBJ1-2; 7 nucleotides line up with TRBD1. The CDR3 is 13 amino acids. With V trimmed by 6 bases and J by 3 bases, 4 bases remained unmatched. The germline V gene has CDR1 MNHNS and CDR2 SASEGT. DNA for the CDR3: TGTGCCAGCAGCGTGGACAGGTACTATGGCTACACCTTC. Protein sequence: CASSVDRYYGYTF.

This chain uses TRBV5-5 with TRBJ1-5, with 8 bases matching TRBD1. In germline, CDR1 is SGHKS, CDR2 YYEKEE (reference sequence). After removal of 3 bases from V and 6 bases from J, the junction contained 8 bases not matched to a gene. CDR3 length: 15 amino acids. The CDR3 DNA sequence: TGTGCCAGCAGCTCACTGGCAGGGGGCGGTCAGCCCCAGCATTTT. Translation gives CASSSLAGGGQPQHF.

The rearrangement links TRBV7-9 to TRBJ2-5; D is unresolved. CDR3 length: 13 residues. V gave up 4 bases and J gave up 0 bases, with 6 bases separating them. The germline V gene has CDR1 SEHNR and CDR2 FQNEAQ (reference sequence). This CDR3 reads CASSSPYQETQYF. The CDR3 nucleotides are TGTGCCAGCAGCTCTCCGTACCAAGAGACCCAGTACTTC.

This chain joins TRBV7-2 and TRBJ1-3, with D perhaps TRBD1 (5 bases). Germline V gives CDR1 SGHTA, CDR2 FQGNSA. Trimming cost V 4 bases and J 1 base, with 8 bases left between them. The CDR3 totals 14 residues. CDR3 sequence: CASSSQASGNTIYF. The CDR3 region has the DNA TGTGCCAGCAGCTCACAGGCGTCTGGAAACACCATATATTTT.

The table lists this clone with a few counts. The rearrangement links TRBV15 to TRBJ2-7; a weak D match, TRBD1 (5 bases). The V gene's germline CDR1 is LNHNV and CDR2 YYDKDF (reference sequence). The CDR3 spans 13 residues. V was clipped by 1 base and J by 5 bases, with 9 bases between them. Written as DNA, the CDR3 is TGTGCCACCAGCAGAGGAAGGGGCCACGAGCAGTACTTC. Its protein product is CATSRGRGHEQYF.

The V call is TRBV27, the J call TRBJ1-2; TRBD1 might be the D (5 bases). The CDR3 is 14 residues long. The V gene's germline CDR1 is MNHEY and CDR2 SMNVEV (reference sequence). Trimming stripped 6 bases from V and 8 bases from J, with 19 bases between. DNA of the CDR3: TGTGCCAGCAGGGCGCGGGACCTTCGGGGGGGCTACACCTTC. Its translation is CASRARDLRGGYTF.